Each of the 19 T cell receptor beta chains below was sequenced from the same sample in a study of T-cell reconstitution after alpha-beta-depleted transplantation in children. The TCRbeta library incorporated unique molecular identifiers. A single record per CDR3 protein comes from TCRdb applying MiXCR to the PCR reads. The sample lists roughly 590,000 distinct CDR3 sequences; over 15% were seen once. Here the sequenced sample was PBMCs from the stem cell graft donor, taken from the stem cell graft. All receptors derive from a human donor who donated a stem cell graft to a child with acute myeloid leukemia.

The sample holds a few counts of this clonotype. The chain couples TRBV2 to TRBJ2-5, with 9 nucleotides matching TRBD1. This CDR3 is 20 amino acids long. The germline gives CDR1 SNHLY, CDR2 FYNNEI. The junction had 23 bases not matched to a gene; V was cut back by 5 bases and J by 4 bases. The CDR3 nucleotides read TGTGCCAGCAGTCAACCCAGCGAAGGCGAACGGACAGGGGCGGTAGAGACCCAGTACTTC. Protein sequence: CASSQPSEGERTGAVETQYF.

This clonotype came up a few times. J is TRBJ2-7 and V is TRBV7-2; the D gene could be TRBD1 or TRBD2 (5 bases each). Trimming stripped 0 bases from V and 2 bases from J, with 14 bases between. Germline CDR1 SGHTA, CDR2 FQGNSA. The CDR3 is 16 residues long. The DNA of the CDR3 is TGTGCCAGCAGCTTAGCGCCGGACAACGGGGCCTACGAGCAGTACTTC. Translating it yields CASSLAPDNGAYEQYF.

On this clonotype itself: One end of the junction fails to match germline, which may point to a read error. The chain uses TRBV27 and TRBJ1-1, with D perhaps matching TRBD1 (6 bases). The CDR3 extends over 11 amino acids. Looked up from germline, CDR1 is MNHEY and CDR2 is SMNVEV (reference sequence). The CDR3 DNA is TGTGCCAGCAGTACAGGGTCCGAAGCTGTCTTT. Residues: CASSTGSEAVF.

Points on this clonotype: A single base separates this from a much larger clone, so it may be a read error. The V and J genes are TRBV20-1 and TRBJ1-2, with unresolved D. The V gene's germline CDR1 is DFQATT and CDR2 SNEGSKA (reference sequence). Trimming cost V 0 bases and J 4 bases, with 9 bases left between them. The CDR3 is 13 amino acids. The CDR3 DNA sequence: TGCAGTGCTAGAGATTGCGGCTTCTATGGCTACACCTTC. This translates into CSARDCGFYGYTF.

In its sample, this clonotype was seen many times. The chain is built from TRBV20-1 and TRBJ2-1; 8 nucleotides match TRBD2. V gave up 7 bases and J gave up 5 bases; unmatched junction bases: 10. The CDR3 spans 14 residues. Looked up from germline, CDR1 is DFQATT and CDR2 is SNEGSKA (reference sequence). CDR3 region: CSVSSGGSNNEQFF. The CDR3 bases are TGCAGTGTTTCGAGCGGGGGCTCGAACAATGAGCAGTTCTTC.

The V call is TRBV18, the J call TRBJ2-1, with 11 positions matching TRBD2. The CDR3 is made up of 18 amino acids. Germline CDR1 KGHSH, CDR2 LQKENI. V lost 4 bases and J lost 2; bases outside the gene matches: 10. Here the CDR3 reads CASSLSSGGYGAYNEQFF. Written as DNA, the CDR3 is TGTGCCAGCTCACTTTCTAGCGGGGGGTACGGAGCCTACAATGAGCAGTTCTTC.

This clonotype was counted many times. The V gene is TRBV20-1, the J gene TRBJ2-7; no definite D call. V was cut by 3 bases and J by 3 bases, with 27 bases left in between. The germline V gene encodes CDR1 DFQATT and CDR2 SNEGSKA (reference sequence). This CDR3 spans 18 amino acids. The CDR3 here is CSARLQGLSPILLYEQYV. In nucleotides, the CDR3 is TGCAGTGCTAGGTTACAAGGCTTATCCCCTATTTTACTCTACGAGCAGTACGTC.

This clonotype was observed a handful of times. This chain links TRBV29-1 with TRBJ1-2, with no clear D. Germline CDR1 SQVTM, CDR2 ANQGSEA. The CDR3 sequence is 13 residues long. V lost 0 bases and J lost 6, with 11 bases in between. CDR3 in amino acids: CSVEDQNPNGYTF. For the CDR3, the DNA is TGCAGCGTTGAAGATCAGAATCCTAATGGCTACACCTTC.

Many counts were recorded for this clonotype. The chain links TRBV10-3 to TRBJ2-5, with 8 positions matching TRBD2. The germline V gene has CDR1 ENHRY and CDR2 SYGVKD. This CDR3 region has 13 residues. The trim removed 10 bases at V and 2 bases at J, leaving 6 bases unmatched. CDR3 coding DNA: TGTGCCACCGAAGCGGGGGTACAAGAGACCCAGTACTTC. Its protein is CATEAGVQETQYF.

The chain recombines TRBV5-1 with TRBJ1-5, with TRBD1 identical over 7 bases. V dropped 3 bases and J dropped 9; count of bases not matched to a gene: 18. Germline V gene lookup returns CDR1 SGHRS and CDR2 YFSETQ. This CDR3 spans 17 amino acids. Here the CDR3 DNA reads TGCGCCAGCAGCTCCGACTACCTTCGGGACAGCGAGAGGCCCCAGCATTTT. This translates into CASSSDYLRDSERPQHF.

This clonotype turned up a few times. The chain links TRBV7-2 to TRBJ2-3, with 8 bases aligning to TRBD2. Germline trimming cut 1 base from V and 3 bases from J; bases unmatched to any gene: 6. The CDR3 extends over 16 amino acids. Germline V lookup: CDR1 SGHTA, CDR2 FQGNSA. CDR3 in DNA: TGTGCCAGCAGCTTAGTCGGTAGCGGGGCGACAGATACGCAGTATTTT. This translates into CASSLVGSGATDTQYF.

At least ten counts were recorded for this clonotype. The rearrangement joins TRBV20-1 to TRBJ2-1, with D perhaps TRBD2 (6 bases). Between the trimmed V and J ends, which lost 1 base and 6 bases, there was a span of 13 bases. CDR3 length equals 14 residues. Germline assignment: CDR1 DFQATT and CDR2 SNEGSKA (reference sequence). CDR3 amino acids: CSARGDSLRNEQFF. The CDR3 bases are TGCAGTGCTAGAGGGGACTCCCTTCGCAATGAGCAGTTCTTC.

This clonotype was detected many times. In nucleotides, the CDR3 is TGTGCCAGCAGCGTAGAATTGAACACTGAAGCTTTCTTT. It codes for CASSVELNTEAFF. The V call is TRBV9, the J call TRBJ1-1; D gene uncertain. Germline CDR1 reads SGDLS; CDR2 reads YYNGEE. The V end lost 0 bases, the J end lost 0 bases, and 3 bases lay between the germline ends. CDR3 length: 13 residues.

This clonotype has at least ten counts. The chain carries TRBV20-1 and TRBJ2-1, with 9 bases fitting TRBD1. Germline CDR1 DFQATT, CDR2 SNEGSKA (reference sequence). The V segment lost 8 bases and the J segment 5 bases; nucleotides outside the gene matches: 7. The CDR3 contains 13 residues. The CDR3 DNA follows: TGCAGTACTACGGGACAGGGCCACAATGAGCAGTTCTTC. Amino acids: CSTTGQGHNEQFF.

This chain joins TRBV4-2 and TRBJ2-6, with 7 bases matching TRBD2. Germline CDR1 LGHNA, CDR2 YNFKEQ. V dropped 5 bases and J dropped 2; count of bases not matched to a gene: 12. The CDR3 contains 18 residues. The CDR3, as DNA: TGTGCCAGCAGCGCCCCCGGGGGGAGTACGGCTGGGGCCAACGTCCTGACTTTC. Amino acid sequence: CASSAPGGSTAGANVLTF.

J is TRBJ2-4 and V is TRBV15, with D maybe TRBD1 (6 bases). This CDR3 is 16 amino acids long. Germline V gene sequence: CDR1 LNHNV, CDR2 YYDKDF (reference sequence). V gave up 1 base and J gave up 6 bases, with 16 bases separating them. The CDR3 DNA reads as TGTGCCACCAGCAGAGTAAAGGCAGGGGTGGGAAACATTCAGTACTTC. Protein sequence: CATSRVKAGVGNIQYF.

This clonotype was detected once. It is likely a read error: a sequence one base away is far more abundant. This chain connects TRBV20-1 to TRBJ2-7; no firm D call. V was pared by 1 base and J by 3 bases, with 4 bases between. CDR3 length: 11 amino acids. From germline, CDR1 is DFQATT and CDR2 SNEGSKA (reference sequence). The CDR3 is CSARGRYEQYV. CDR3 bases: TGCAGTGCTAGAGGACGCTACGAGCAGTACGTC.

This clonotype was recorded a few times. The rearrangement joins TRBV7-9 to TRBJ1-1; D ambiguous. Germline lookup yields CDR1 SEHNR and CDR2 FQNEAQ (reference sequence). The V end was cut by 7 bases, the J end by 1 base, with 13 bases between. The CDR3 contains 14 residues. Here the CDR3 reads CASILGRGNTEAFF. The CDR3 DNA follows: TGTGCCAGCATCCTCGGACGGGGGAACACTGAAGCTTTCTTT.

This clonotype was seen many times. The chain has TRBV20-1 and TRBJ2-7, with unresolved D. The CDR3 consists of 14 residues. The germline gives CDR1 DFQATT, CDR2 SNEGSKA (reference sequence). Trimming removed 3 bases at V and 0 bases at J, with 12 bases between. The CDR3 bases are TGCAGTGCTAGGCCTCCCTCCCTCTCCTACGAGCAGTACTTC. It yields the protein CSARPPSLSYEQYF.